Sequencing of this TCR beta chain was carried out in a study of blood T cell repertoires in COVID-19. Looking at the study overall: Some COVID-19 samples were acute and others convalescent; all came from the United States, Italy and Spain.

This CDR3 comprises 15 residues. In germline, CDR1 is LNHDA, CDR2 SQIVND (reference sequence). V was pared by 2 bases and J by 7 bases, with 7 bases of the junction left unmatched. Original analysis: By means of reference gene primer amplification, nucleated cell counts were estimated. Using immunoSEQ multiplex PCR, the repertoire was profiled, and TCRdb retains in-frame clones only, with some absent. V, J and clone size derive from that table, while D and trimming were established from the DNA sequence. The data show 35,000 to 45,000 clones, with about 88% seen just once and around 2% held by the top ten.

The source is a human donor in a cohort sampled during active COVID-19. What was sequenced was peripheral blood. The rearrangement uses TRBV19 and TRBJ2-1; 8 positions match TRBD1. In DNA form, the CDR3 reads TGTGCCAGTAGTATACAGGGGGCGGGCAGGAATGAGCAGTTCTTC. Its translation: CASSIQGAGRNEQFF.